What follows are 24 T cell receptor beta chains derived from one specimen sequenced in a study of OX40 agonist ivuxolimab in advanced cancers. Sequencing used immunoSEQ multiplex PCR; TCRdb keeps in-frame clones, though not all of them. There are approximately 79,000 clones in the sample; about 86% occur only once, and around 0.97% lies in the top ten. Sequencing used CD4+ or CD8+ T cells sorted from blood, obtained in a trial of the OX40 agonist ivuxolimab. These receptors were taken from an adult with an advanced solid tumor such as melanoma, head and neck, liver or kidney cancer.

This chain uses TRBV10-3 with TRBJ1-5, with a tentative D call TRBD1 (5 bases). The CDR3 has 13 residues. The germline V gene has CDR1 ENHRY and CDR2 SYGVKD. V was shortened by 6 bases and J by 5 bases, with 11 bases between the two germline ends. In nucleotides, the CDR3 is TGTGCCATCAGGCGGGCACAGGATCAGCCCCAGCATTTT. It codes for CAIRRAQDQPQHF.

The chain recombines TRBV5-5 with TRBJ1-4; 8 positions match TRBD1. The germline gives CDR1 SGHKS, CDR2 YYEKEE (reference sequence). The CDR3 loop spans 14 amino acids. V lost 1 base, J lost 7 bases, and 3 bases stayed unmatched. The chain's CDR3 is CASSLTGGTEKLFF. Written as DNA, the CDR3 is TGTGCCAGCAGCTTGACAGGGGGAACTGAAAAACTGTTTTTT.

This chain joins TRBV6-5 and TRBJ1-1, with D tentatively TRBD1 (6 bases). This CDR3 region has 16 residues. The germline gives CDR1 MNHEY, CDR2 SVGAGI. V was pared by 0 bases and J by 1 base, with 12 bases between. The CDR3 spells CASSYSYGGPNTEAFF. The CDR3 DNA follows: TGTGCCAGCAGTTACTCGTACGGGGGGCCGAACACTGAAGCTTTCTTT.

The chain uses TRBV28 and TRBJ1-5; maybe TRBD1 (5 bases). In germline, CDR1 is MDHEN, CDR2 SYDVKM. CDR3 length: 13 amino acids. V shed 2 bases and J shed 4 bases, with 6 bases lying between them. CDR3 in amino acids: CASSLQGNQPQHF. The CDR3 DNA sequence: TGTGCCAGCAGTTTACAGGGAAATCAGCCCCAGCATTTT. The full variable domain, in which reference TRBV28 and TRBJ1-5 provide the parts outside the CDR3, is DVKVTQSSRYLVKRTGEKVFLECVQDMDHENMFWYRQDPGLGLRLIYFSYDVKMKEKGDIPEGYSVSREKKERFSLILESASTNQTSMYLCASSLQGNQPQHFGDGTRLSIL.

Comments on this clone: At one boundary the junction diverges from the germline segment, which might be a read error. The genes are TRBV11-3 and TRBJ2-1; no clear D. The CDR3 contains 19 residues. Germline CDR1 is SGHNT and CDR2 is YENEEA. DNA of the CDR3: TGTGCCAGCAACTTAAGGACGGAGATACCCCTTAGGCAATACAATGAGCAGTTCTTC. Translation: CASNLRTEIPLRQYNEQFF.

V gene TRBV5-4 combines with J gene TRBJ2-1; 7 bases line up with TRBD2. This CDR3 spans 14 amino acids. In germline, CDR1 is SGHNT, CDR2 YYREEE (reference sequence). V dropped 4 bases and J dropped 10; count of bases not matched to a gene: 11. For the CDR3, the DNA is TGTGCCAGCAGCAGCTGGGAGGGCTCAGGAGAGCAGTTCTTC. Its protein is CASSSWEGSGEQFF. The entire variable domain, with the rest obtained from reference TRBV5-4 and TRBJ2-1, is as follows: ETGVTQSPTHLIKTRGQQVTLRCSSQSGHNTVSWYQQALGQGPQFIFQYYREEENGRGNFPPRFSGLQFPNYSSELNVNALELDDSALYLCASSSWEGSGEQFFGPGTRLTVL.

This clone was observed a few times. J is TRBJ1-1 and V is TRBV9; no firm D call. This CDR3 is 13 amino acids long. The germline V gene encodes CDR1 SGDLS and CDR2 YYNGEE. The V end lost 1 base, the J end lost 3 bases, and 7 bases lay between the germline ends. CDR3 protein: CASSVSGHTEAFF. In nucleotides, the CDR3 is TGTGCCAGCAGCGTATCGGGCCACACTGAAGCTTTCTTT.

The V and J genes are TRBV18 and TRBJ1-1, with 8 bases that match TRBD1. The CDR3 extends over 15 amino acids. Germline V lookup: CDR1 KGHSH, CDR2 LQKENI. The V gene end was trimmed by 5 bases and the J gene end by 2 bases; junction bases not matched to a gene: 7. In DNA form, the CDR3 reads TGTGCCAGCTCATACGCCGGGACAGGCAACACTGAAGCTTTCTTT. It translates to CASSYAGTGNTEAFF. Complete variable domain (other parts from reference TRBV18 and TRBJ1-1): NAGVMQNPRHLVRRRGQEARLRCSPMKGHSHVYWYRQLPEEGLKFMVYLQKENIIDESGMPKERFSAEFPKEGPSILRIQQVVRGDSAAYFCASSYAGTGNTEAFFGQGTRLTVV.

The V and J genes are TRBV6-8 and TRBJ2-7; D possibly uses TRBD1 or TRBD2 (5 bases each). The CDR3 covers 17 residues. CDR1 and CDR2 from the germline V gene are MNHGY and SAAAGT. Deletions cut 1 base from V and 2 bases from J, with 18 bases between. The CDR3 DNA sequence: TGTGCCAGCAGTTACTGGATAAAGGGACGGATTACCTACGAGCAGTACTTC. Protein product: CASSYWIKGRITYEQYF.

This chain uses TRBV4-3 with TRBJ1-2; D gene uncertain. Per germline, CDR1 LGHNA and CDR2 YSLEER. V lost 2 bases and J 8 bases, leaving 9 bases between the germline ends. The CDR3 consists of 12 residues. This chain's CDR3 is CASSQPGGGYTF. The CDR3 DNA reads TGCGCCAGCAGCCAACCGGGTGGAGGCTACACCTTC.

This chain links TRBV27 with TRBJ2-3, with D perhaps TRBD1 (6 bases). The germline V gene encodes CDR1 MNHEY and CDR2 SMNVEV (reference sequence). The CDR3 contains 14 residues. The V gene lost 7 bases and the J gene lost 8 bases, with 19 bases spanning the gap. The CDR3 nucleotides are TGTGCCAGCAACCGAATACAGGGAGTGGGTACGCAGTATTTT. It encodes CASNRIQGVGTQYF.

This chain connects TRBV6-5 to TRBJ2-7; 7 positions agree with TRBD2. Trimming at V came to 2 bases and at J to 2 bases, leaving 3 bases not matched to a gene. Germline assignment: CDR1 MNHEY and CDR2 SVGAGI. The CDR3 sequence is 14 residues long. The CDR3 nucleotides are TGTGCCAGCAGTTACGTGGGAGGGGCCTACGAGCAGTACTTC. This encodes CASSYVGGAYEQYF.

V usage is TRBV6-1 and J usage is TRBJ1-2; tentatively, D is TRBD1 (5 bases). V was cut by 11 bases and J by 1 base, with 17 bases left in between. CDR3 length: 14 amino acids. CDR1 MNHNS and CDR2 SASEGT come from the germline V gene. The CDR3 nucleotides read TGTGCCGCCGGACCGGGACTTATTAACTATGGCTACACCTTC. Translating it yields CAAGPGLINYGYTF.

The genes are TRBV2 and TRBJ1-1; possible D gene TRBD1, 6 bases. Germline V CDR1 and CDR2: SNHLY, FYNNEI. The CDR3 totals 14 residues. V gave up 8 bases and J gave up 3 bases, with 16 bases separating them. The CDR3 here is CASGLEGGDTEAFF. DNA of the CDR3: TGTGCCAGCGGGCTGGAGGGGGGGGACACTGAAGCTTTCTTT.

The genes are TRBV7-9 and TRBJ2-5; weak D call: TRBD1 (6 bases). CDR3 length equals 14 residues. V was shortened by 2 bases and J by 5 bases, with 12 bases between the two germline ends. CDR1 SEHNR and CDR2 FQNEAQ come from the germline V gene (reference sequence). CDR3 loop: CASSLLQGSETQYF. The CDR3 DNA is TGTGCCAGCAGCTTATTACAGGGATCGGAGACCCAGTACTTC.

V and J are TRBV2 and TRBJ1-5; 7 nucleotides agree with TRBD1. Germline values: CDR1 SNHLY, CDR2 FYNNEI. V shed 6 bases and J 6 bases; nucleotides not matched to a gene: 8. The CDR3 runs to 14 residues. CDR3 in DNA: TGTGCCAGCAGAAGACAGGGAGGCGTTCAGCCCCAGCATTTT. The encoded protein is CASRRQGGVQPQHF. The complete variable domain, with remaining parts taken from reference TRBV2 and TRBJ1-5, reads EPEVTQTPSHQVTQMGQEVILRCVPISNHLYFYWYRQILGQKVEFLVSFYNNEISEKSEIFDDQFSVERPDGSNFTLKIRSTKLEDSAMYFCASRRQGGVQPQHFGDGTRLSIL.

J is TRBJ1-2 and V is TRBV2; 10 nucleotides match TRBD1. V lost 7 bases to trimming and J lost 9 bases; unmatched junction nucleotides: 8. Per germline, CDR1 SNHLY and CDR2 FYNNEI. This CDR3 region has 13 residues. The CDR3 here is CASTLDRGRSYTF. The CDR3 bases are TGTGCCAGCACCTTAGACAGGGGGCGAAGCTACACCTTC.

J is TRBJ1-5 and V is TRBV7-2; 7 nucleotides match TRBD1. V was pared by 5 bases and J by 6 bases, with 1 base of the junction left unmatched. CDR1 is SGHTA and CDR2 is FQGNSA in the germline V gene. The CDR3 runs to 12 residues. The chain's CDR3 is CASSRQGQPQHF. For the CDR3, the DNA is TGTGCCAGCAGCCGACAGGGTCAGCCCCAGCATTTT.

This chain uses TRBV19 with TRBJ2-4; D gene ambiguous. The V and J ends lost 9 bases and 6 bases respectively, with 15 bases between them. This CDR3 has 13 amino acids. The germline V gene has CDR1 LNHDA and CDR2 SQIVND (reference sequence). The CDR3 DNA reads as TGTGCCAGCGCCCCGAGGTCCATAAACATTCAGTACTTC. Its translation: CASAPRSINIQYF.

This clone was seen a few times. This chain uses TRBV2 with TRBJ1-6, with TRBD1 as a possible D gene (5 bases). V was cut by 1 base and J by 9 bases, with 10 bases left in between. This CDR3 contains 14 residues. Germline-derived CDR1 and CDR2 are SNHLY and FYNNEI. CDR3 DNA sequence: TGTGCCAGCAGTGAAGGGCAGGGAGGTTCACCCCTCCACTTT. Translating gives CASSEGQGGSPLHF.

The rearrangement links TRBV6-6 to TRBJ1-2, with D possibly being TRBD1 (6 bases). Trimming left V 5 bases short and J 12 bases short, with 19 bases between. The CDR3 is 13 amino acids. Germline lookup yields CDR1 MNHNY and CDR2 SVGAGI (reference sequence). The CDR3 sequence is CASSTPGQFVNTF. Written as DNA, the CDR3 is TGTGCCAGCAGTACGCCGGGACAATTTGTCAACACCTTC.

This chain connects TRBV9 to TRBJ1-3; 7 bases are shared with TRBD1. The germline V gene encodes CDR1 SGDLS and CDR2 YYNGEE. This CDR3 is built from 15 residues. V was pared by 2 bases and J by 0 bases, with 2 bases of the junction left unmatched. The CDR3 DNA reads as TGTGCCAGCAGCGTTACAGGGGTCTCTGGAAACACCATATATTTT. Protein: CASSVTGVSGNTIYF. Looking up the rest from reference TRBV9 and TRBJ1-3 gives the full variable domain: DSGVTQTPKHLITATGQRVTLRCSPRSGDLSVYWYQQSLDQGLQFLIQYYNGEERAKGNILERFSAQQFPDLHSELNLSSLELGDSALYFCASSVTGVSGNTIYFGEGSWLTVV.

A single count supports this clone. The chain is built from TRBV28 and TRBJ1-1; 9 bases align to TRBD1. Trimming removed 2 bases from V and 1 base from J; junction bases left unmatched: 5. Germline lookup yields CDR1 MDHEN and CDR2 SYDVKM. The CDR3 covers 16 residues. The CDR3 DNA follows: TGTGCCAGCAGTTTAACAGGGGGCTTCGGGAACACTGAAGCTTTCTTT. It specifies CASSLTGGFGNTEAFF. The whole variable domain, remainder taken from reference TRBV28 and TRBJ1-1, is DVKVTQSSRYLVKRTGEKVFLECVQDMDHENMFWYRQDPGLGLRLIYFSYDVKMKEKGDIPEGYSVSREKKERFSLILESASTNQTSMYLCASSLTGGFGNTEAFFGQGTRLTVV.

This chain joins TRBV6-5 and TRBJ2-1; D possibly corresponds to TRBD2 (7 bases). Deletions cut 7 bases from V and 4 bases from J, with 14 bases between. This CDR3 is 14 amino acids long. Germline-derived CDR1 and CDR2 are MNHEY and SVGAGI. The CDR3 DNA reads TGTGCCAGCAAGGGCGGGGGCAGATACAATGAGCAGTTCTTC. It translates to CASKGGGRYNEQFF.